This T cell receptor (beta chain) is drawn from a study of blood T cell repertoires in COVID-19. Study at large: The United States, Italy and Spain supplied acute and convalescent COVID-19 samples.

Sequenced by immunoSEQ multiplex PCR; TCRdb stores in-frame clones only, minus some. The sample lists 300,000 to 450,000 clones, about nine tenths seen once, with approximately 0.97% in the top ten. Trimming shortened V by 7 bases and J by 0 bases, and 7 bases separated the two germline ends. The CDR3 has 12 residues. The germline CDR1 and CDR2 sequences are SQVTM and ANQGSEA. Exposed enrollees encountered a COVID-19 case at some point within 2 weeks before study entry. This chain joins TRBV29-1 and TRBJ1-3; no definite D call. The sequence was collected from a woman in her twenties or thirties who had been exposed to COVID-19. The sequencing input was PBMCs or T cells enriched from blood (not recorded which). CDR3 residues: CSATSSGNTIYF. The CDR3 region has the DNA TGCAGCGCCACCAGCTCTGGAAACACCATATATTTT.